One T cell receptor beta chain is described in this entry. This clone's antigen is unknown. Base qualities are not provided; no much larger clone lies one nucleotide away. The data originate from a study of shared clonotypes between healthy human individuals (dated by TCRdb to the early 2020s). With respect to the entire study: The cohort included three men and a couple of women between 18 and 49 years of age. To increase sequencing depth and limit assay-specific biases, TCR repertoire library preparation and sequencing were carried out by different laboratories using diverse techniques. Each donor's leukapheresis produced roughly between roughly 0.94 and 9.5 billion PBMCs. To estimate repertoire size and how much clonotype sharing occurs between individuals, the study deeply sequenced the blood TCR repertoires of about five healthy adults. Per donor, three plates each were used for CD4 naive and CD4 memory, two for CD8 naive, and one for CD8 memory.

General study outcomes and caveats: Sharing across a handful of donors was observed for approximately 5% of naive CD4, over 3% of naive CD8, about 2.3% of memory CD4, and roughly 0.43% of memory CD8 clonotypes. Incomplete sequencing was indicated by rarefaction of sorted-subset datasets, despite the large sequencing depth. Pairwise subsampling led to the expectation that sequencing depth would affect the degree of clonotype sharing among donors. Clonotypes shared by all four sorted-subset donors showed higher generation probabilities than non-shared clonotypes. Naive subsets generally had larger estimated clonotype richness than memory subsets did. The genetic and exposure-history diversity represented was limited by the small number of donors. Sampling was restricted to blood, and TCR repertoires in tissues likely differ from the TCR repertoires found in blood.

Healthy HIV-negative adults with no recently reported acute infections or vaccinations were included as donors. Every donor was a Caucasian adult living in Nashville, Tennessee, USA. CD4+ T cells were enriched by magnetic negative selection; naive cells were then positively selected on CD45RA, and the negative fraction formed the memory subset. Blood was collected by leukapheresis, and PBMCs were isolated by Ficoll-Histopaque density gradient centrifugation and then cryopreserved in liquid nitrogen vapor phase. Analytical flow cytometry was used to check the purity and quantity of each magnetically sorted T cell population. Each sorted fraction had its genomic DNA isolated and then quantified by UV absorbance on a Nanodrop 2000c. V and J lose 0 bases and 0 bases, and a span of 12 bases separates them. CDR1 SEHNR and CDR2 FQNEAQ were looked up in the germline V gene (reference sequence). Measured from the cysteine to the phenylalanine, the CDR3 is 16 residues long. Solely the CDR3 DNA is kept, with 48 bases framed from the first base.

Using the deep immunoSEQ assay, TCR CDR3 regions were amplified from genomic DNA by multiplex PCR. Genomic DNA extracted from each cell subset was distributed evenly over all wells of several immunoSEQ 96-well plates, and each plate served as one replicate. For sorted subsets, 150 to 200 ng genomic DNA, equal to 30,000 to 35,000 T cell genomes, was loaded into each replicate PCR. Purified libraries were measured with a Qubit 3.0 fluorometer, size-checked on a Bioanalyzer 2100, and measured again with the KAPA Library Quantification kit. Every immunoSEQ 96-well plate was sequenced on a dedicated single-read 150-cycle Illumina NextSeq 550 flow cell. As for the authors' bioinformatics: Because only junctional sequences without quality scores were contained in the immunoSEQ output, filtering matching that applied to full-length reads could not be performed. Sequences were annotated with PyIR, a Python wrapper for IgBLAST v1.9, using IMGT germline references to assign V/J genes and CDR3. Reads with weak V/J assignments (E-value above 1e-6), missing CDR3, stop codons, out-of-frame junctions, or ambiguous translated residues were removed. A V3J clonotype was defined by an identical inferred V gene, J gene, and CDR3 amino acid sequence. Percentage overlap between repertoires was computed as shared unique clonotypes divided by the size of the smaller repertoire. Repertoire richness was assessed with RTK rarefaction, the Chao1 estimator, and Recon v2.1 estimates of unobserved clonotypes. For all TCRbeta clonotypes obtained by the gDNA method from a handful of donors, generation probabilities were computed with OLGA. The clones in this table, taken by TCRdb from immuneACCESS, are in-frame only. Not every clone is retained; where verified, under half of the shortfall comes from an unresolved V gene, and the cause of the rest is unknown. That table supplies the V and J calls and clone size; D and trimming were determined from the DNA. The table for this sample lists roughly 2,300,000 clones; 80% to 95% of them were counted only once. The ten largest account for approximately 0.41% of the sample.

The specimen sequenced was naive CD4+ T cells from PBMCs. The cell subset or site label, as the study defines it: CD45RA+ positively selected. Recombination linked TRBV7-9 to TRBJ2-7; the D gene identity is not certain. This TCR was recovered from a man between 18 and 35 years old in good health. Some clones in this sample may be carry-over from other donors' samples. The CDR3: CASSLALGGSSYEQYF. In nucleotides, the sequence is TGTGCCAGCAGCTTAGCGCTAGGCGGCAGCTCCTACGAGCAGTACTTC.